This T cell receptor (beta chain) was captured in a study of cytomegalovirus exposure and HLA in healthy donors. Clones were sequenced by immunoSEQ multiplex PCR, and TCRdb holds only the in-frame ones, with some missing. Of 300,000 to 350,000 clones in the sample, around 90% were seen once. The germline CDR1 and CDR2 sequences are SGHRS and YFSETQ. The length of the CDR3 is 12 residues. Trimming took 3 bases from V and 7 from J; bases not matched to a gene: 0. The clonotype comes from a man aged 30 to 39 in good health and CMV-seronegative. The chain recombines TRBV5-1 with TRBJ2-1, with 8 bases that match TRBD1. Sequencing was performed on PBMCs. CDR3 DNA: TGCGCCAGCAGCTGGACAGGGAATGAGCAGTTCTTC. Translated: CASSWTGNEQFF.